Listed below are T cell receptor beta chains from one sample, sequenced in a study of blood T cell repertoires in COVID-19. Assay: immunoSEQ multiplex PCR; the TCRdb copy retains only in-frame clones and omits some. The sample lists a few hundred thousand clones, around nine tenths occurring once. The sample taken for sequencing was peripheral blood. These receptors were taken from a man aged 35 to 55 who had recovered from COVID-19. CDR3s include the opening cysteine and the closing phenylalanine or tryptophan. A D gene is named only where the DNA matches it firmly. The size of a clone is reported for some rows only, either as once, few or many, or as a class for expanded clones.

NA	17	TRBD2	TRBV9	TRBJ2-1	CASSALMGLAVYNEQFF	TGTGCCAGCAGCGCACTGATGGGACTAGCGGTCTACAATGAGCAGTTCTTC
few	12	NA	TRBV15	TRBJ1-2	CATSSNSGYHTF	TGTGCCACCAGCAGCAACTCAGGTTATCACACCTTC
NA	15	TRBD2	TRBV2	TRBJ2-3	CASLEGAGISDTQYF	TGTGCCAGTTTGGAGGGAGCGGGGATATCAGATACGCAGTATTTT
NA	15	TRBD2	TRBV7-2	TRBJ2-5	CASSYQRGAQETQYF	TGTGCCAGCAGCTACCAGCGGGGGGCCCAAGAGACCCAGTACTTC
NA	13	TRBD1	TRBV5-1	TRBJ1-2	CASRGQLNYGYTF	TGCGCCAGCAGGGGACAGCTTAACTATGGCTACACCTTC
NA	14	TRBD2	TRBV2	TRBJ2-7	CASRRAGEAYEQYF	TGTGCCAGCAGGAGAGCGGGAGAGGCCTACGAGCAGTACTTC
NA	14	TRBD2	TRBV7-2	TRBJ2-7	CASSFLAGPYEQYF	TGTGCCAGCAGCTTTTTAGCGGGGCCCTACGAGCAGTACTTC
NA	13	TRBD1	TRBV13	TRBJ1-2	CASSPGQGYGYTF	TGTGCCAGCAGCCCGGGACAGGGCTATGGCTACACCTTC
NA	13	NA	TRBV6-1	TRBJ1-6	CASSEMREAPLHF	TGTGCCAGCAGTGAAATGCGGGAGGCACCCCTCCACTTT
NA	15	NA	TRBV27	TRBJ2-3	CASSLVGGWTDTQYF	TGTGCCAGCAGTTTAGTCGGGGGTTGGACAGATACGCAGTATTTT
NA	17	TRBD2	TRBV12-5	TRBJ2-5	CASGLGLAGGRGETQYF	TGTGCTAGTGGTTTAGGACTAGCGGGGGGTCGCGGGGAGACCCAGTACTTC
NA	14	TRBD1	TRBV6-5	TRBJ2-7	CASRTLTGAYEQYF	TGTGCCAGCAGAACCCTTACAGGGGCCTACGAGCAGTACTTC
NA	15	NA	TRBV27	TRBJ2-5	CASSFTGDPLETQYF	TGTGCCAGCAGTTTTACGGGAGACCCCTTAGAGACCCAGTACTTC
NA	12	NA	TRBV7-2	TRBJ2-2	CASTLLTGELFF	TGTGCCAGCACCCTCCTCACCGGGGAGCTGTTTTTT
NA	14	TRBD1	TRBV2	TRBJ2-3	CASSRDRTTDTQYF	TGTGCCAGCAGCCGGGACAGAACTACAGATACGCAGTATTTT
NA	14	NA	TRBV5-1	TRBJ2-1	CASAAGQSYNEQFF	TGCGCCAGCGCCGCGGGACAGTCCTACAATGAGCAGTTCTTC
many	15	NA	TRBV7-2	TRBJ2-2	CASSLPWRTTGELFF	TGTGCCAGCAGCTTGCCGTGGAGGACCACCGGGGAGCTGTTTTTT
once	13	NA	TRBV29-1	TRBJ1-1	CSVENRPNTEAFF	TGCAGCGTTGAAAACAGGCCGAACACTGAAGCTTTCTTT
NA	15	TRBD1	TRBV24-1	TRBJ2-5	CATSDRQGAGETQYF	TGTGCCACCAGTGATAGACAGGGGGCAGGAGAGACCCAGTACTTC
once	15	NA	TRBV5-5	TRBJ2-3	CASSPRPLSTDTQYF	TGTGCCAGCAGCCCCCGCCCCCTAAGCACAGATACGCAGTATTTT
NA	15	TRBD2	TRBV30	TRBJ2-7	CAWKWASGPAYEQYF	TGTGCCTGGAAATGGGCTAGCGGGCCTGCCTACGAGCAGTACTTC
NA	15	TRBD2	TRBV4-2	TRBJ2-7	CASSQLTSGGGEQYF	TGTGCCAGCAGCCAACTAACTAGCGGGGGTGGCGAGCAGTACTTC
once	15	TRBD2	TRBV11-3	TRBJ2-1	CASSLDSGSYNEQFF	TGTGCCAGCAGCCTCGACAGCGGGAGTTACAATGAGCAGTTCTTC
once	20	TRBD2	TRBV19	TRBJ2-1	CASSTRRNLAGVRGYNEQFF	TGTGCCAGTAGTACAAGACGGAATTTAGCGGGAGTGAGGGGGTACAATGAGCAGTTCTTC
NA	15	NA	TRBV9	TRBJ2-5	CASSVGLGPQETQYF	TGTGCCAGCAGCGTAGGGTTGGGGCCCCAAGAGACCCAGTACTTC
NA	15	NA	TRBV7-2	TRBJ2-2	CASSSRGPGDGELFF	TGTGCCAGCAGCTCCCGGGGCCCAGGGGACGGGGAGCTGTTTTTT
NA	16	NA	TRBV21-1	TRBJ2-2	CASSNLAGGTTGELFF	TGTGCCAGCAGCAATTTAGCGGGAGGCACCACCGGGGAGCTGTTTTTT
NA	16	TRBD1	TRBV11-2	TRBJ2-1	CASRTQTGRSYNEQFF	TGTGCCAGCAGGACGCAGACAGGGCGCTCCTACAATGAGCAGTTCTTC
NA	11	NA	TRBV6-2/TRBV6-3	TRBJ2-1	CASSYGTLKFF	TGTGCCAGCAGTTACGGGACTCTTAAGTTCTTC